The 18 T cell receptor beta chains in this list originate from one sample, sequenced in a study of shared clonotypes between healthy human individuals. TCRdb's table, derived via immunoSEQ multiplex PCR, lists solely in-frame clones and lacks some. The repertoire holds 640,000 or so clones, roughly 78% seen once, with around 1.8% in the top ten. Input material: memory CD4+ T cells sorted from blood. The subset here: CD45RA-negative fraction. The receptors stem from a woman younger than 45 in good health.

The chain is built from TRBV2 and TRBJ1-5; maybe TRBD1 (5 bases). V was clipped by 8 bases and J by 0 bases, with 20 bases between them. The CDR3 totals 17 residues. Germline V gene data show CDR1 as SNHLY and CDR2 as FYNNEI. CDR3 DNA: TGTGCCAGCGGTTTGAGTGGGTGGGGGAATAGCAATCAGCCCCAGCATTTT. Protein: CASGLSGWGNSNQPQHF.

The sample holds many counts of this clone. The chain carries TRBV7-2 and TRBJ1-4, with D tentatively TRBD1 (6 bases). This CDR3 has 15 residues. The V gene's germline CDR1 is SGHTA and CDR2 FQGNSA. The V and J ends lost 5 bases and 4 bases respectively, with 14 bases between them. The CDR3, as DNA: TGTGCCAGCAGCCCACGGACAGACTATAATGAAAAACTGTTTTTT. Translation gives CASSPRTDYNEKLFF.

The chain has TRBV28 and TRBJ2-7; 10 bases match TRBD2. There are 14 residues in the CDR3. The germline CDR1 and CDR2 sequences are MDHEN and SYDVKM. The ends lost 6 bases at V and 4 bases at J; junction bases unmatched: 6. The CDR3 DNA is TGTGCCAGCAGCCCGGGACTAGCGATTTACGAGCAGTACTTC. Translating it yields CASSPGLAIYEQYF.

V usage is TRBV10-1 and J usage is TRBJ2-7; 13 bases match TRBD2. Germline V gene sequence: CDR1 WNHNN, CDR2 SYGVQD (reference sequence). V lost 0 bases, J lost 5 bases, and 7 bases stayed unmatched. The CDR3 covers 17 residues. CDR3 sequence reads: CASSESRTSGSRDEQYF. CDR3 nucleotides: TGCGCCAGCAGTGAGTCCCGGACTAGCGGGAGTCGGGACGAGCAGTACTTC.

The gene calls are TRBV10-3 and TRBJ2-5; no definite D call. Per the germline V gene, CDR1 is ENHRY and CDR2 is SYGVKD. The CDR3 spans 17 residues. The V end lost 0 bases, the J end lost 2 bases, and 16 bases lay between the germline ends. In DNA form, the CDR3 reads TGTGCCATCAGTGAGTCGGGATACGGTCGGAGACAAGAGACCCAGTACTTC. This gives the protein CAISESGYGRRQETQYF.

The chain has TRBV27 and TRBJ2-1, with 12 bases lining up with TRBD1. This CDR3 region has 13 residues. V lost 6 bases to trimming and J lost 8 bases; unmatched junction nucleotides: 2. CDR1 is MNHEY and CDR2 is SMNVEV in the germline V gene (reference sequence). CDR3 sequence (DNA): TGTGCCAGCAGCAGGGACAGGGGGCATGAGCAGTTCTTC. It translates to CASSRDRGHEQFF.

This clone was found once. The chain has TRBV5-1 and TRBJ2-7; D remains ambiguous. V dropped 1 base and J dropped 5 bases, with 10 bases sitting between them. The CDR3 runs to 13 residues. Germline V gives CDR1 SGHRS, CDR2 YFSETQ. The CDR3 DNA is TGCGCCAGCAGCTTGTTCCTAGTCGACGAGCAGTACTTC. This codes for CASSLFLVDEQYF.

V gene TRBV18 combines with J gene TRBJ2-1, with 12 bases that match TRBD2. Germline V gene lookup returns CDR1 KGHSH and CDR2 LQKENI. V gave up 3 bases and J gave up 7 bases; unmatched junction bases: 7. The CDR3 runs to 16 residues. As DNA, the CDR3 is TGTGCCAGCTCACCGCCGACTAGCGGGAGTAGGAATGAGCAGTTCTTC. This codes for CASSPPTSGSRNEQFF.

This chain joins TRBV5-1 and TRBJ2-3; D tentatively fits TRBD1 or TRBD2 (5 bases each). The germline V and J ends were trimmed by 0 bases and 4 bases, with 12 bases remaining between them. From germline, CDR1 is SGHRS and CDR2 YFSETQ. CDR3 size: 15 residues. CDR3 sequence (DNA): TGCGCCAGCAGCTTGGTCGGGGCTAGGCCAGATACGCAGTATTTT. The encoded protein is CASSLVGARPDTQYF. Based on the CDR3 plus reference TRBV5-1 and TRBJ2-3, the full variable domain is KAGVTQTPRYLIKTRGQQVTLSCSPISGHRSVSWYQQTPGQGLQFLFEYFSETQRNKGNFPGRFSGRQFSNSRSEMNVSTLELGDSALYLCASSLVGARPDTQYFGPGTRLTVL.

This rearrangement joins TRBV6-1 to TRBJ2-2; TRBD1 is a possible D gene (6 bases). Per the germline V gene, CDR1 is MNHNS and CDR2 is SASEGT. The length of the CDR3 is 14 residues. V lost 8 bases to trimming and J lost 1 base, with 11 bases between them. The CDR3 reads CASGTTGNTGELFF. The CDR3 nucleotides read TGTGCCAGCGGGACGACAGGGAACACCGGGGAGCTGTTTTTT.

The CDR3 nucleotides read TGTGCCAGTAGAAAGGGCCCTGCGGCGGGATCTAATGAGCAGTTCTTC. Translated, it gives CASRKGPAAGSNEQFF. This chain uses TRBV19 with TRBJ2-1; D is possibly TRBD2 (6 bases). This CDR3 comprises 16 residues. The V gene's germline CDR1 is LNHDA and CDR2 SQIVND (reference sequence). With 6 bases removed from V and 7 bases from J, the gap between germline ends came to 22 bases.

This chain links TRBV4-2 with TRBJ1-1; D is unclear. Looked up from germline, CDR1 is LGHNA and CDR2 is YNFKEQ. The CDR3 runs 14 residues. Trimming removed 4 bases at V and 2 bases at J, with 11 bases between. The CDR3 nucleotides are TGTGCCAGCAGCCTAAAACAGACTAACACTGAAGCTTTCTTT. As protein: CASSLKQTNTEAFF.

This chain uses TRBV27 with TRBJ2-7; TRBD1 agrees at 7 bases. The V segment lost 2 bases and the J segment 3 bases; nucleotides outside the gene matches: 7. CDR1 MNHEY and CDR2 SMNVEV come from the germline V gene (reference sequence). This CDR3 is built from 15 residues. CDR3 in amino acids: CASSLKSRGNYEQYF. For the CDR3, the DNA is TGTGCCAGCAGTTTAAAATCCAGGGGGAACTACGAGCAGTACTTC.

This clone came up a few times. The rearrangement links TRBV7-6 to TRBJ2-5, with 8 bases aligning to TRBD1. The CDR3 is 14 residues long. V shed 4 bases, J shed 7 bases, and the junction held 8 bases outside the gene matches. Germline assignment: CDR1 SGHVS and CDR2 FNYEAQ. The CDR3, as DNA: TGTGCCAGCAGCTCCCCGCAGGGGGCGTTGACCCAGTACTTC. It codes for CASSSPQGALTQYF. Drawing the rest from reference TRBV7-6 and TRBJ2-5, the complete variable domain is GAGVSQSPRYKVTKRGQDVALRCDPISGHVSLYWYRQALGQGPEFLTYFNYEAQQDKSGLPNDRFSAERPEGSISTLTIQRTEQRDSAMYRCASSSPQGALTQYFGPGTRLLVL.

The V call is TRBV27, the J call TRBJ2-7; TRBD2 agrees at 7 bases. The J segment lost 3 bases and the V segment lost 4 bases, leaving 9 bases of the junction unmatched. Germline V lookup: CDR1 MNHEY, CDR2 SMNVEV (reference sequence). The CDR3 contains 15 residues. The CDR3 nucleotides are TGTGCCAGCAGTTGGTTCGGCGGGAGAGGCTACGAGCAGTACTTC. Encoded protein: CASSWFGGRGYEQYF.

CDR3 sequence: CASSVDRGWTDTQYF. The CDR3 DNA sequence: TGCGCCAGCAGCGTTGACAGGGGCTGGACAGATACGCAGTATTTT. This sequence joins TRBV5-1 and TRBJ2-3; 8 nucleotides match TRBD1. V gave up 4 bases and J gave up 3 bases; unmatched junction bases: 7. Germline loops: CDR1 SGHRS, CDR2 YFSETQ. This CDR3 has 15 amino acids.

The chain employs TRBV11-2 and TRBJ1-4; D uncertain. The CDR3 totals 16 residues. The germline V and J ends were trimmed by 0 bases and 0 bases, with 8 bases remaining between them. In germline, CDR1 is SGHAT, CDR2 FQNNGV. CDR3 in DNA: TGTGCCAGCAGCTTAGATTCAAGGGCAACTAATGAAAAACTGTTTTTT. This codes for CASSLDSRATNEKLFF. The complete variable domain, with remaining parts taken from reference TRBV11-2 and TRBJ1-4, reads EAGVAQSPRYKIIEKRQSVAFWCNPISGHATLYWYQQILGQGPKLLIQFQNNGVVDDSQLPKDRFSAERLKGVDSTLKIQPAKLEDSAVYLCASSLDSRATNEKLFFGSGTQLSVL.

The gene calls are TRBV11-3 and TRBJ2-3; weak D call: TRBD1 (6 bases). Trimming cost V 5 bases and J 2 bases, with 20 bases left between them. CDR3 size: 17 residues. In germline, CDR1 is SGHNT, CDR2 YENEEA. DNA for the CDR3: TGTGCCAGCAGCCCTGGCAGGGGCCGAACACACACAGATACGCAGTATTTT. Translation gives CASSPGRGRTHTDTQYF.